A selection of T cell receptor beta chains follows, all from one sample in a study of response to subunit inactivated influenza vaccine. TCRdb redid the calling of the RT-PCR reads with MiXCR, one entry per CDR3 protein. This table has hundreds of thousands of distinct CDR3 sequences, approximately 14% appearing once. The sequencing here drew on PBMCs from blood, taken roughly 2 weeks before vaccination. Receptors were obtained from a man between 45 and 60 years old who received an inactivated influenza vaccine. CDR3s include the opening cysteine and the closing phenylalanine or tryptophan. A clone size is listed for some rows: how often the clone was seen (once, few, many), or a class if it is expanded.

CDR3,V,size,J
CASSVDPQRGPRQYF,TRBV9,many,TRBJ2-7
CASSPRQGRPKNEQFF,TRBV7-8,NA,TRBJ2-1
CASSSGTRGNRGANVLTF,TRBV12-3/TRBV12-4,few,TRBJ2-6
CSARVWQGTTDTQYF,TRBV20-1,NA,TRBJ2-3
CASSRGESSGANVLTF,TRBV4-3,many,TRBJ2-6
CASSPLSGRFTDTQYF,TRBV7-3,NA,TRBJ2-3
CSARDVGVETQYF,TRBV20-1,many,TRBJ2-5
CASSLRQANSGANVLTF,TRBV5-1,NA,TRBJ2-6
CASSYSADFTGELFF,TRBV6-5,NA,TRBJ2-2
CSALGQRLHLNTEAFF,TRBV20-1,NA,TRBJ1-1
CATDRGGTGELFF,TRBV2,NA,TRBJ2-2
CASSFGKRAPFF,TRBV28,NA,TRBJ2-1
CASSLGHSGANVLTF,TRBV5-1,many,TRBJ2-6
CASSYSYETQYF,TRBV6-2/TRBV6-3,few,TRBJ2-5
CASSVGLAGAETQYF,TRBV7-2,few,TRBJ2-5
CASSLTGGSGRNRETQYF,TRBV27,few,TRBJ2-5
CASKRDLGAQANVLTF,TRBV5-1,few,TRBJ2-6
CASREDGRAAHSYEQYF,TRBV27,NA,TRBJ2-7
CASSSTGLGTEAFF,TRBV28,NA,TRBJ1-1
CASSRRGQGPYEQYF,TRBV14,many,TRBJ2-7
CASSFLGYEQYF,TRBV12-3/TRBV12-4,many,TRBJ2-7
CAIRRTGPSGANVLTF,TRBV10-3,few,TRBJ2-6
CASSRTVKSSYEQYF,TRBV6-2/TRBV6-3,NA,TRBJ2-7
CASSLSPGSSYEQYF,TRBV5-4,few,TRBJ2-7
CSVEVWTSSTDTQYF,TRBV29-1,many,TRBJ2-3
CASSQDSRTANTGELFF,TRBV7-2,NA,TRBJ2-2
CASVTGTTSNYGYTF,TRBV5-1,many,TRBJ1-2
CASRSDRVGEQYF,TRBV6-1,NA,TRBJ2-7
CASTAGPSTDTQYF,TRBV12-3/TRBV12-4,many,TRBJ2-3
CASSSGLENQPQHF,TRBV12-3/TRBV12-4,NA,TRBJ1-5
CASSHGTGVSYEQYF,TRBV14,NA,TRBJ2-7
CRTSGGRRDTQYF,TRBV20-1,few,TRBJ2-3
CSARVAGIIYNEQFF,TRBV20-1,NA,TRBJ2-1
CASSLEPSGFVEQYF,TRBV11-2,NA,TRBJ2-7
CASSFTEGSRETQYF,TRBV12-3/TRBV12-4,NA,TRBJ2-5
CASSFWEEAGTYEQYF,TRBV28,few,TRBJ2-7
CASSYSKRSSYEQYF,TRBV6-2/TRBV6-3,NA,TRBJ2-7